These 17 T cell receptor beta chains share one sample of origin, sequenced in a study of T cells in Graves' hyperthyroidism and ophthalmopathy. Amplification of TCR beta CDR3 regions was performed using RNA transcripts as template. Primed by the HTBI set, a first-round RT-PCR was run on the TCR CDR3. TCRdb re-analysed the multiplex PCR reads in MiXCR, keeping a single row per CDR3 protein. The data show roughly 570,000 distinct CDR3 sequences, with about 43% seen just once and about 20% held by the top ten. Sequencing was done on a sample of peripheral blood or thyroid tissue (not recorded which). The source of these receptors is an adult woman with Graves' disease, either hyperthyroidism or ophthalmopathy (not recorded which).

This chain links TRBV5-8 with TRBJ2-5; 12 bases line up with TRBD2. Germline CDR1 SGHTS, CDR2 YDEGEE. Losses at the gene ends were 2 bases for V and 5 bases for J; bases not matched to a gene: 4. The CDR3 is 15 amino acids. CDR3 nucleotides: TGTGCCAGCAGCTTTGGACTAGCGGGATCTGAGACCCAGTACTTC. Its protein product is CASSFGLAGSETQYF.

In its sample, this clonotype was seen many times. The chain couples TRBV20-1 to TRBJ1-1, with 7 bases lining up with TRBD1. V dropped 6 bases and J dropped 7; count of bases not matched to a gene: 11. This CDR3 spans 13 amino acids. The germline gives CDR1 DFQATT, CDR2 SNEGSKA (reference sequence). The CDR3 region is CSAHTTGPLEAFF. Here the CDR3 DNA reads TGCAGTGCCCACACGACAGGGCCACTTGAAGCTTTCTTT.

The V and J genes are TRBV20-1 and TRBJ1-1, with 11 bases identical to TRBD1. V lost 2 bases and J lost 5; bases outside the gene matches: 4. The germline gives CDR1 DFQATT, CDR2 SNEGSKA (reference sequence). The CDR3 covers 14 residues. This CDR3 is CSARPGTGGTEAFF. The CDR3 nucleotides are TGCAGTGCTAGACCGGGGACAGGGGGGACTGAAGCTTTCTTT.

This chain joins TRBV7-3 and TRBJ1-5; D may be TRBD1 (5 bases). The CDR3 runs to 12 residues. Per the germline V gene, CDR1 is SGHTA and CDR2 is FQGTGA. Trimming took 4 bases from V and 11 from J, leaving 12 bases between them. The CDR3 nucleotides read TGTGCCAGCAGCTGGCGAAGGGGCTCCCAGCATTTT. Its translation is CASSWRRGSQHF.

CDR3 DNA sequence: TGTGCCAGCAGCTTAGGCAACCAGGGACTGTCAGGGGCCAACGTCCTGACTTTC. As protein: CASSLGNQGLSGANVLTF. The V and J genes are TRBV7-2 and TRBJ2-6; TRBD2 might be the D (6 bases). Trimming removed 1 base at V and 4 bases at J, with 17 bases between. Germline loops: CDR1 SGHTA, CDR2 FQGNSA. The CDR3 has 18 amino acids. Together with reference TRBV7-2 and TRBJ2-6, the CDR3 gives the full variable domain: GAGVSQSPSNKVTEKGKDVELRCDPISGHTALYWYRQSLGQGLEFLIYFQGNSAPDKSGLPSDRFSAERTGGSVSTLTIQRTQQEDSAVYLCASSLGNQGLSGANVLTFGAGSRLTVL.

The genes are TRBV19 and TRBJ1-5, with TRBD1 as a possible D gene (5 bases). Trimming removed 7 bases at V and 1 base at J, with 14 bases between. This CDR3 comprises 15 residues. CDR1 is LNHDA, CDR2 SQIVND, per germline (reference sequence). The chain's CDR3 is CASTPGRLSNQPQHF. The CDR3 coding sequence is TGTGCCAGTACCCCGGGACGACTAAGCAATCAGCCCCAGCATTTT.

This clonotype was recorded many times. The chain is built from TRBV2 and TRBJ1-2; tentative D call: TRBD1 (6 bases). The CDR3 is 14 amino acids. The V gene's germline CDR1 is SNHLY and CDR2 FYNNEI. V was pared by 2 bases and J by 2 bases, with 9 bases between. The CDR3 loop is CASSERQGNYGYTF. DNA for the CDR3: TGTGCCAGCAGTGAACGTCAGGGGAACTATGGCTACACCTTC.

The gene calls are TRBV10-3 and TRBJ1-5, with unresolved D. Trimming pared 1 base from V and 5 bases from J, leaving 12 bases between. This CDR3 has 15 amino acids. The germline V gene encodes CDR1 ENHRY and CDR2 SYGVKD. In nucleotides, the CDR3 is TGTGCCATCAGTGAGTGGGATAGCCAACATCAGCCCCAGCATTTT. Its translation is CAISEWDSQHQPQHF.

As for this clonotype: The junction does not match germline at one end; this may be a read error. V usage is TRBV11-1 and J usage is TRBJ2-6, with a possible D match to TRBD1 (5 bases). Per the germline V gene, CDR1 is SGHAT and CDR2 is FQDESV (reference sequence). The CDR3 loop spans 16 amino acids. For the CDR3, the DNA is TGTGCCAGCACTCCCGATGGTCCATCTGGGGCCAACGTTCTGACTTTC. The encoded protein is CASTPDGPSGANVLTF.

At least ten counts were recorded for this clonotype. This chain uses TRBV20-1 with TRBJ1-1; no clear D. Trimming cost V 5 bases and J 4 bases, with 23 bases left between them. The CDR3 covers 16 residues. Germline V lookup: CDR1 DFQATT, CDR2 SNEGSKA (reference sequence). Here the CDR3 DNA reads TGCAGTGCTCCAATATATCGGACTCCCCGGGGCACTGAAGCTTTCTTT. The encoded protein is CSAPIYRTPRGTEAFF.

This clonotype has more than one count but fewer than ten. J is TRBJ2-5 and V is TRBV2, with 8 bases aligning to TRBD1. This CDR3 is 13 amino acids long. The germline gives CDR1 SNHLY, CDR2 FYNNEI. V trimming: 7 bases; J trimming: 5 bases; junction bases outside the gene matches: 6. The CDR3 sequence: CASKRTGSETQYF. The CDR3 region has the DNA TGTGCCAGCAAGCGGACAGGGTCCGAGACCCAGTACTTC.

In its sample, this clonotype was seen a few times. This chain links TRBV5-1 with TRBJ1-3; D is ambiguous. The germline V gene encodes CDR1 SGHRS and CDR2 YFSETQ. V dropped 0 bases and J dropped 5 bases, with 6 bases sitting between them. CDR3 length: 13 amino acids. The CDR3 sequence: CASSLEGRNTIYF. DNA for the CDR3: TGCGCCAGCAGCTTGGAAGGCAGAAACACCATATATTTT.

This clonotype was counted ten times or more. The chain is built from TRBV7-9 and TRBJ2-7; unclear D gene. The germline gives CDR1 SEHNR, CDR2 FQNEAQ (reference sequence). The ends were cut back, 0 bases at V and 0 bases at J, with 6 bases in the middle. This CDR3 is 14 amino acids long. The CDR3 coding sequence is TGTGCCAGCAGCTTAGCGGACCGCTCCTACGAGCAGTACTTC. Translation: CASSLADRSYEQYF.

This rearrangement joins TRBV30 to TRBJ1-3, with a possible D match to TRBD1 (5 bases). Per the germline V gene, CDR1 is GTSNPN and CDR2 is SVGIG (reference sequence). Trimming pared 5 bases from V and 4 bases from J, leaving 12 bases between. This CDR3 is built from 13 residues. CDR3 in amino acids: CAWEPGGGNTIYF. The CDR3 DNA reads TGTGCCTGGGAGCCGGGGGGAGGAAACACCATATATTTT.

The chain joins TRBV20-1 to TRBJ1-5, with TRBD1 matching over 10 bases. The CDR3 spans 15 residues. V lost 5 bases, J lost 5 bases, and 9 bases stayed unmatched. Germline CDR1 and CDR2: DFQATT and SNEGSKA (reference sequence). The CDR3 is CSADKPGTGDQPQHF. CDR3 sequence (DNA): TGCAGTGCTGACAAACCAGGGACAGGGGATCAGCCCCAGCATTTT.

This chain joins TRBV5-1 and TRBJ2-7, with D perhaps given as TRBD1 or TRBD2 (5 bases each). The CDR3 loop spans 16 amino acids. Germline-derived CDR1 and CDR2 are SGHRS and YFSETQ. Trimming stripped 0 bases from V and 7 bases from J, with 20 bases between. In DNA, the CDR3 is TGCGCCAGCAGCTTGGATGCTGGGGGTAGCTACAAGGAGCAGTACTTC. This translates into CASSLDAGGSYKEQYF. Supplemented by reference TRBV5-1 and TRBJ2-7, the full variable domain reads KAGVTQTPRYLIKTRGQQVTLSCSPISGHRSVSWYQQTPGQGLQFLFEYFSETQRNKGNFPGRFSGRQFSNSRSEMNVSTLELGDSALYLCASSLDAGGSYKEQYFGPGTRLTVT.

Ten or more counts support this clonotype. The J gene is TRBJ2-6, the V gene TRBV29-1; no definite D call. The CDR3 covers 14 residues. The germline V and J ends were trimmed by 5 bases and 1 base, with 9 bases remaining between them. Germline V lookup: CDR1 SQVTM, CDR2 ANQGSEA. CDR3: CSVPAASGANVLTF. In nucleotides, the CDR3 is TGCAGCGTTCCGGCGGCGTCTGGGGCCAACGTCCTGACTTTC.